Listed below are T cell receptor beta chains from one sample, sequenced in a study of blood T cell repertoires in COVID-19. Clones were read by immunoSEQ multiplex PCR, and TCRdb kept only the in-frame ones, dropping some. The table lists about 260,000 clones, about 85% of them singletons, with 2% to 2.5% in the top ten. Sequencing was performed on peripheral blood. Every receptor here comes from a woman aged 45-65 years who had recovered from COVID-19. Each CDR3 is given with its conserved first and last residue. Fields, in order: CDR3 protein, CDR3 DNA, J gene, clone size, V gene, D gene. D genes are given only for firm matches. Size values are once, few and many counts, or a class for expanded clones, and some rows have none.

CASTGDSMNTEAFF	TGTGCCAGCACTGGGGACAGCATGAACACTGAAGCTTTCTTT	TRBJ1-1	-	TRBV6-5	TRBD1
CASSSNTGYYEQYF	TGTGCCAGCAGCTCCAATACAGGGTACTACGAGCAGTACTTC	TRBJ2-7	-	TRBV5-4	-
CASSFSGNQGYTF	TGCGCCAGCAGCTTTTCAGGGAATCAGGGCTACACCTTC	TRBJ1-2	-	TRBV5-1	-
CASSLGQMNTEAFF	TGTGCCAGCAGCTTGGGACAAATGAACACTGAAGCTTTCTTT	TRBJ1-1	-	TRBV7-2	-
CASSPWTSNYGYTF	TGTGCCAGCAGTCCTTGGACATCTAACTATGGCTACACCTTC	TRBJ1-2	few	TRBV27	-
CASSLDTGAGTEAFF	TGTGCCAGCAGCTTAGATACAGGGGCCGGCACTGAAGCTTTCTTT	TRBJ1-1	-	TRBV11-2	TRBD1
CASSSQTNEKLFF	TGCGCCAGCAGCTCACAGACTAATGAAAAACTGTTTTTT	TRBJ1-4	-	TRBV5-1	-
CASGFDRGAYNEQFF	TGTGCTAGTGGTTTCGACAGGGGAGCCTACAATGAGCAGTTCTTC	TRBJ2-1	-	TRBV12-5	TRBD1
CASSPDTSNTGELFF	TGCGCCAGCAGCCCGGACACCTCGAACACCGGGGAGCTGTTTTTT	TRBJ2-2	-	TRBV5-1	-
CASSLRGRNEQFF	TGTGCCAGCAGTTTGCGGGGGCGAAATGAGCAGTTCTTC	TRBJ2-1	few	TRBV12-3/TRBV12-4	-
CASSQEFMNTEAFF	TGTGCCAGCAGCCAGGAGTTCATGAACACTGAAGCTTTCTTT	TRBJ1-1	few	TRBV3-1/TRBV3-2	-
CASSIGLNTDTQYF	TGTGCCAGCAGCATTGGACTCAACACAGATACGCAGTATTTT	TRBJ2-3	-	TRBV7-2	-
CASNDGSTDTQYF	TGTGCCAGCAATGACGGGAGCACAGATACGCAGTATTTT	TRBJ2-3	-	TRBV7-2	-
CASSQLQAQRGNTQYF	TGTGCCAGCAGCCAATTGCAGGCCCAGCGGGGGAATACGCAGTATTTT	TRBJ2-3	-	TRBV14	TRBD2
CASRGQGRRAGEETQYF	TGTGCCAGCAGGGGACAGGGTAGGAGGGCCGGGGAGGAGACCCAGTACTTC	TRBJ2-5	-	TRBV6-4	TRBD1
CASSSGQMNTEAFF	TGTGCCAGCAGCTCCGGACAGATGAACACTGAAGCTTTCTTT	TRBJ1-1	-	TRBV7-9	-
CASSISTSGGPGDTQYF	TGTGCCAGTAGTATTAGTACTAGCGGGGGCCCGGGAGATACGCAGTATTTT	TRBJ2-3	-	TRBV19	TRBD2
CASSLRATNEKLFF	TGTGCCAGCAGCTTACGGGCAACTAATGAAAAACTGTTTTTT	TRBJ1-4	many	TRBV7-9	-
CASSQRQGALYEQYF	TGCGCCAGCAGCCAAAGACAGGGGGCCCTCTACGAGCAGTACTTC	TRBJ2-7	-	TRBV4-1	TRBD1
CASEGGLNYGYTF	TGTGCCAGCGAGGGAGGTCTTAACTATGGCTACACCTTC	TRBJ1-2	-	TRBV25-1	-
CASSFARGEADTQYF	TGTGCCAGCAGCTTCGCCAGAGGGGAGGCAGATACGCAGTATTTT	TRBJ2-3	-	TRBV7-9	-
CASSEFREGRPDTQYF	TGTGCCAGCAGTGAATTCAGGGAGGGGAGACCAGATACGCAGTATTTT	TRBJ2-3	-	TRBV6-1	TRBD2
CASSEARGYTF	TGTGCCAGCAGTGAAGCGCGGGGCTACACCTTC	TRBJ1-2	-	TRBV2	-
CASSLNSILNTEAFF	TGCGCCAGCAGCTTGAACAGCATCTTGAACACTGAAGCTTTCTTT	TRBJ1-1	-	TRBV5-1	-
CASSQDLERENTGELFF	TGCGCCAGCAGCCAAGATCTAGAGCGGGAGAACACCGGGGAGCTGTTTTTT	TRBJ2-2	-	TRBV4-3	TRBD2
CASSDQYRAVAFF	TGTGCCAGCAGTGACCAATACAGGGCCGTGGCTTTCTTT	TRBJ1-1	-	TRBV6-1	-
CASSFRDRGNEQFF	TGTGCCAGCAGCTTCCGGGACAGGGGGAATGAGCAGTTCTTC	TRBJ2-1	-	TRBV11-2	TRBD1
CASSLASPEAFF	TGTGCCAGCAGCTTAGCCTCCCCTGAAGCTTTCTTT	TRBJ1-1	-	TRBV7-9	-
CASSQPGMSSGNTIYF	TGTGCCAGCAGCCAACCAGGGATGAGCTCTGGAAACACCATATATTTT	TRBJ1-3	once	TRBV7-9	-
CASSRPRLQGKIYGYTF	TGTGCCAGTAGTAGGCCGAGGCTACAGGGGAAAATCTATGGCTACACCTTC	TRBJ1-2	-	TRBV19	TRBD1
CASSLAAGSGNTIYF	TGCGCCAGCAGCTTGGCTGCGGGGAGTGGAAACACCATATATTTT	TRBJ1-3	-	TRBV5-1	-
CASSFFGYGYTF	TGTGCCAGCAGTTTCTTCGGCTATGGCTACACCTTC	TRBJ1-2	-	TRBV28	-
CASSGLMNTEAFF	TGTGCCAGTTCCGGACTGATGAACACTGAAGCTTTCTTT	TRBJ1-1	-	TRBV3-1/TRBV3-2	-
CASERGISNTGELFF	TGCGCCAGCGAGCGGGGGATATCGAACACCGGGGAGCTGTTTTTT	TRBJ2-2	-	TRBV5-1	TRBD2
CASTEGQGSYEQYF	TGTGCCAGCACTGAGGGACAGGGGTCCTACGAGCAGTACTTC	TRBJ2-7	-	TRBV2	TRBD1
CASSPRGASGNEQFF	TGTGCCAGCAGCCCCAGGGGAGCGAGTGGTAATGAGCAGTTCTTC	TRBJ2-1	once	TRBV11-2	-
CASSSGGWMETQYF	TGTGCCAGCAGCTCTGGCGGATGGATGGAGACCCAGTACTTC	TRBJ2-5	few	TRBV7-2	-
CASSQGPGTSFPAVGTDTQYF	TGCGCCAGCAGCCAAGGCCCCGGGACTAGCTTCCCCGCAGTGGGCACAGATACGCAGTATTTT	TRBJ2-3	-	TRBV4-3	TRBD2
CASSRQGAHQPQHF	TGTGCCAGCAGCCGACAGGGCGCCCATCAGCCCCAGCATTTT	TRBJ1-5	once	TRBV6-2/TRBV6-3	TRBD1
CASSQEGTSLYEQYF	TGCGCCAGCAGCCAAGAGGGGACTAGCCTTTACGAGCAGTACTTC	TRBJ2-7	once	TRBV4-3	TRBD2
CASSFQMNTEAFF	TGCGCCAGCAGCTTCCAAATGAACACTGAAGCTTTCTTT	TRBJ1-1	-	TRBV5-1	-
CASSQIKSTEAFF	TGTGCCAGCAGTCAGATTAAGTCAACTGAAGCTTTCTTT	TRBJ1-1	-	TRBV6-5	-
CASSMARGGNQPQHF	TGTGCCAGTAGTATGGCCAGGGGTGGCAATCAGCCCCAGCATTTT	TRBJ1-5	-	TRBV19	-
CASGLVVSSSVGYNEQFF	TGTGCTAGTGGTTTGGTTGTTTCCTCTAGCGTCGGCTACAATGAGCAGTTCTTC	TRBJ2-1	few	TRBV12-5	-
CAAPAGQILAEQYF	TGTGCTGCCCCCGCCGGACAAATACTAGCCGAGCAGTACTTC	TRBJ2-7	-	TRBV7-7	-
CSVGSGRAAGEQFF	TGCAGCGTTGGGAGCGGGAGGGCCGCGGGTGAGCAGTTCTTC	TRBJ2-1	medium-sized	TRBV29-1	TRBD2
CASSPAPGGEQYF	TGTGCCAGCAGTCCCGCTCCAGGGGGCGAGCAGTACTTC	TRBJ2-7	-	TRBV12-3/TRBV12-4	TRBD1
CASSQGAGSNYGYTF	TGTGCCAGCAGCCAAGGTGCGGGGTCCAACTATGGCTACACCTTC	TRBJ1-2	-	TRBV4-2	-
CASSLRVTDTQYF	TGTGCCAGCAGTTTGAGGGTGACAGATACGCAGTATTTT	TRBJ2-3	-	TRBV27	-
CASSLRLAGDLVRSYEQYF	TGTGCCAGCAGCTTACGGCTAGCGGGAGATCTGGTTCGGTCCTACGAGCAGTACTTC	TRBJ2-7	-	TRBV7-8	TRBD2
CASSVWTSSYNEQFF	TGTGCCAGCAGCGTATGGACTAGCTCCTACAATGAGCAGTTCTTC	TRBJ2-1	-	TRBV7-3	TRBD2
CASSSSGQPQHF	TGTGCCAGCAGCTCTTCGGGGCAGCCCCAGCATTTT	TRBJ1-5	-	TRBV7-2	-
CSASPGGTYEQYF	TGCAGTGCTAGTCCAGGTGGAACCTACGAGCAGTACTTC	TRBJ2-7	-	TRBV20-1	-
CASSLSGPVYNEQFF	TGTGCCAGCAGTCTGAGCGGGCCCGTTTACAATGAGCAGTTCTTC	TRBJ2-1	-	TRBV27	-
CASSQERVPSYGYTF	TGTGCCAGCAGCCAGGAGAGGGTCCCCTCCTATGGCTACACCTTC	TRBJ1-2	-	TRBV3-1/TRBV3-2	-
CASSPTGGGIYGYTF	TGTGCCAGCAGCCCAACAGGGGGAGGCATCTATGGCTACACCTTC	TRBJ1-2	-	TRBV11-2	TRBD1
CASSWDITGQETQYF	TGTGCCAGCAGTTGGGACATAACTGGGCAAGAGACCCAGTACTTC	TRBJ2-5	-	TRBV27	-